This T cell receptor beta chain was captured by sequencing in a study of blood T cell repertoires in COVID-19. In the study overall: Italy, Spain and the United States were the sources of the convalescent and acute COVID-19 samples.

Germline assignment: CDR1 SGHAT and CDR2 FQNNGV. V was clipped by 0 bases and J by 4 bases, with 12 bases between them. This CDR3 has 15 amino acids. Methods used by the authors: Estimated nucleated cell counts came from reference gene primer amplification. Libraries were prepared by immunoSEQ multiplex PCR; TCRdb keeps only in-frame clonotypes and omits some of them. That table furnishes V, J and clone size, whereas the DNA furnished D and trimming. This sample has under 150,000 clones; roughly 90% occur once, and the top ten carry approximately 8%. Sequencing was carried out using peripheral blood. This clonotype was sampled from a man aged 45 to 65 with acute or convalescent COVID-19. The chain employs TRBV11-2 and TRBJ1-1, with D hard to call. In nucleotides, the CDR3 is TGTGCCAGCAGCTTAGATGCCGCCCACAGCACTGAAGCTTTCTTT. This codes for CASSLDAAHSTEAFF.